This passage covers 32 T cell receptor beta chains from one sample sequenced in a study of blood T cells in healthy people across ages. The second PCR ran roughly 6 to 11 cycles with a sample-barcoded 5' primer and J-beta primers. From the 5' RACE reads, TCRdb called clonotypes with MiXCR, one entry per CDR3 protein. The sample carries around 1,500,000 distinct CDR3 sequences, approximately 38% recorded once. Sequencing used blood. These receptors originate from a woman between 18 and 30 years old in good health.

DNA of the CDR3: TGCGCCAGCAGCTTGGGAAAGGGCACAGATACGCAGTATTTT. Translated: CASSLGKGTDTQYF. The chain combines TRBV5-1 with TRBJ2-3, with D hard to call. Looked up from germline, CDR1 is SGHRS and CDR2 is YFSETQ. V lost 0 bases to trimming and J lost 1 base, with 6 bases between them. The length of the CDR3 is 14 residues.

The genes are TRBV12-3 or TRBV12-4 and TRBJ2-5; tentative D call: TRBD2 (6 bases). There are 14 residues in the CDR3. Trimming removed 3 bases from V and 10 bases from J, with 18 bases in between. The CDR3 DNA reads TGTGCCAGCAGTTTTGGGACGCTCGGCGGGGACCAGTACTTC. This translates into CASSFGTLGGDQYF.

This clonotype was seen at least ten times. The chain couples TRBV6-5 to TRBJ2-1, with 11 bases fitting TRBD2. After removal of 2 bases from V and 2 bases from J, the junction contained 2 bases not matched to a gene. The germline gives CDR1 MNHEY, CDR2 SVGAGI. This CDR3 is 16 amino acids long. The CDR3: CASSYGTSGPYNEQFF. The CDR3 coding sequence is TGTGCCAGCAGTTACGGGACTAGCGGACCCTACAATGAGCAGTTCTTC.

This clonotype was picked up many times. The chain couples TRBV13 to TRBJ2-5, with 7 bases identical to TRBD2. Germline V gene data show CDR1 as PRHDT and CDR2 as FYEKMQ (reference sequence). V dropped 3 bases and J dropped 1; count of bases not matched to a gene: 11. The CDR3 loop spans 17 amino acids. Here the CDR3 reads CASSFGKRDPFQETQYF. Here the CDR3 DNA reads TGTGCCAGCAGCTTCGGGAAGCGGGATCCATTCCAAGAGACCCAGTACTTC.

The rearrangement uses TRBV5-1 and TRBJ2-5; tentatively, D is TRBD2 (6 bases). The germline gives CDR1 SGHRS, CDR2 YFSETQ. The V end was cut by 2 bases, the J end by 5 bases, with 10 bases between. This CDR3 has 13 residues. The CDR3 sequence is CASSFGLPETQYF. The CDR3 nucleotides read TGCGCCAGCAGCTTTGGACTACCGGAGACCCAGTACTTC.

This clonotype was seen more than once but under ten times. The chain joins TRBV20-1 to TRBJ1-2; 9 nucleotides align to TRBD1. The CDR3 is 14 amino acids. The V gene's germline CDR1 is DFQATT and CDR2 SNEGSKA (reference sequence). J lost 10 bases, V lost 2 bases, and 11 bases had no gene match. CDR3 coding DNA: TGCAGTGCTAGAAGACCCGGGACAGGGAGGACCTACACCTTC. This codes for CSARRPGTGRTYTF.

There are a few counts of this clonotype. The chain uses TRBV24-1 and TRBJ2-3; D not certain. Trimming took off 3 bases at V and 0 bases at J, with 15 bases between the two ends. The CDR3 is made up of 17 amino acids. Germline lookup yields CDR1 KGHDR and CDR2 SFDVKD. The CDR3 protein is CATSDPRGYSSTDTQYF. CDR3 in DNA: TGTGCCACCAGTGATCCAAGAGGCTACTCTAGCACAGATACGCAGTATTTT.

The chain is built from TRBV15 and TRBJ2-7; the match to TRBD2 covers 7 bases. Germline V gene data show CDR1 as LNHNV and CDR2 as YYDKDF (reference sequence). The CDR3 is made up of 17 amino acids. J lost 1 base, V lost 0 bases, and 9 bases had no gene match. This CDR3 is CATSREWGGEQSYEQYF. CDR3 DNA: TGTGCCACCAGCAGAGAGTGGGGAGGGGAACAGTCCTACGAGCAGTACTTC.

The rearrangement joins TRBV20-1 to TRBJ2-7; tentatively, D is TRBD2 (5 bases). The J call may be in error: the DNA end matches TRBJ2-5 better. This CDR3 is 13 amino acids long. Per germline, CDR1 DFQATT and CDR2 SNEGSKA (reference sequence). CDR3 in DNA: TGCAGTGCTTACAAAGCGGTAGAGGAGACCCAGTACTTC. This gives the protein CSAYKAVEETQYF.

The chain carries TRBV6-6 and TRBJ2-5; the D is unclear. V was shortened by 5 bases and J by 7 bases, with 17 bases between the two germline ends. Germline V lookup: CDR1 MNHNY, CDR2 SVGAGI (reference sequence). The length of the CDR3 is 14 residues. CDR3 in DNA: TGTGCCAGCAGTCATCCGGGCCCCTCTGTGACCCAGTACTTC. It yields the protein CASSHPGPSVTQYF.

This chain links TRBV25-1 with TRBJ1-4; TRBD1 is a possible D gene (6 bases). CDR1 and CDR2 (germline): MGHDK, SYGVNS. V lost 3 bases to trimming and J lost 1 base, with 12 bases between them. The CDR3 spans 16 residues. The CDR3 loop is CASSDTRGGTNEKLFF. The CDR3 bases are TGTGCCAGCAGTGATACCAGGGGAGGAACTAATGAAAAACTGTTTTTT.

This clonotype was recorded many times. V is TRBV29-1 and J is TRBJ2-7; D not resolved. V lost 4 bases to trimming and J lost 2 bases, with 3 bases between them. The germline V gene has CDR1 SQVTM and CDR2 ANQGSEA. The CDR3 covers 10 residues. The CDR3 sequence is CSVGAYEQYF. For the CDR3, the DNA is TGCAGCGTTGGGGCCTACGAGCAGTACTTC.

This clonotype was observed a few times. The CDR3 here is CASSPPGLGFDHEQFF. CDR3 sequence (DNA): TGTGCCAGCAGTCCCCCGGGACTAGGCTTTGACCATGAGCAGTTCTTC. The chain carries TRBV27 and TRBJ2-1; 8 nucleotides align to TRBD2. This CDR3 region has 16 residues. V dropped 5 bases and J dropped 8; count of bases not matched to a gene: 14. Looked up from germline, CDR1 is MNHEY and CDR2 is SMNVEV (reference sequence).

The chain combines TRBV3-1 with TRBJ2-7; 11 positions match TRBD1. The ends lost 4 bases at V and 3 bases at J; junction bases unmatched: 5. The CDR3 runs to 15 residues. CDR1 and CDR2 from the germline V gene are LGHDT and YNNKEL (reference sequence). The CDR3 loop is CASSRGDRGIYEQYF. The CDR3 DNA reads TGTGCCAGCAGCCGAGGGGACAGGGGGATCTACGAGCAGTACTTC.

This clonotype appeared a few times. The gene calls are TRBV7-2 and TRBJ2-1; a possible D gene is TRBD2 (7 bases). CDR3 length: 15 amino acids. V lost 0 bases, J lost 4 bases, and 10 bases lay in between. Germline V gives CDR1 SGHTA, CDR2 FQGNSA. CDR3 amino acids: CASSLAGGHYNEQFF. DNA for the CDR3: TGTGCCAGCAGCTTAGCGGGGGGGCATTACAATGAGCAGTTCTTC.

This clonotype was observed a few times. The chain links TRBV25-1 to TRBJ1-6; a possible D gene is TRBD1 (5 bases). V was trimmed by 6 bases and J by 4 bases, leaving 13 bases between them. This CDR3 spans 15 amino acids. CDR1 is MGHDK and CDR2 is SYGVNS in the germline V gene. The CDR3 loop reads CASSPQGIYNSPLHF. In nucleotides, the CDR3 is TGTGCCAGCAGCCCCCAGGGAATTTATAATTCACCCCTCCACTTT.

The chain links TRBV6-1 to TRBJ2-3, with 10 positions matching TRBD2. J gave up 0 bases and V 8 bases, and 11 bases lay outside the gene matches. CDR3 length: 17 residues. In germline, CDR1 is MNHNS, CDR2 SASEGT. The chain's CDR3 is CASGGPAGGTSTDTQYF. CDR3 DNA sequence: TGTGCCAGCGGAGGGCCAGCGGGGGGGACTAGCACAGATACGCAGTATTTT.

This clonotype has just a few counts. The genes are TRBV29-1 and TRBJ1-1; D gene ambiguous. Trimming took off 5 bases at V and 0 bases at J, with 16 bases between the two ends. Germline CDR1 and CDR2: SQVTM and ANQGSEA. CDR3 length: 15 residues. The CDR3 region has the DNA TGCAGCGTTCATAACCCGGAGCTAATGAACACTGAAGCTTTCTTT. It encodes CSVHNPELMNTEAFF.

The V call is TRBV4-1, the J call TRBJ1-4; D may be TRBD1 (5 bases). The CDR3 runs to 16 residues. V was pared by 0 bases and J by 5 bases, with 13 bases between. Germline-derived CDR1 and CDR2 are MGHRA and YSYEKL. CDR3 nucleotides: TGCGCCAGCAGCCAAGATGCAGGGCTCCGGAATGAAAAACTGTTTTTT. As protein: CASSQDAGLRNEKLFF.

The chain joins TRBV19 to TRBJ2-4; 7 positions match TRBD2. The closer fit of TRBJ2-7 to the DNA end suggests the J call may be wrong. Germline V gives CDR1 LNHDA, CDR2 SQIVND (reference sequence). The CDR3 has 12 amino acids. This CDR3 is CASSTSGYEQYF. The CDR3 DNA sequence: TGTGCCAGTAGTACTAGCGGCTACGAGCAGTACTTC.

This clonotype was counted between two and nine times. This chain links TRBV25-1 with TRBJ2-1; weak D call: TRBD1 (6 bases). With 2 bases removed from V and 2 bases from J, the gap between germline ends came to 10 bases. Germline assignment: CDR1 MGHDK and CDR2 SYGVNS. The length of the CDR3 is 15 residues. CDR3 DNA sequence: TGTGCCAGCAGTGAAACAGGGTCTCCCTACAATGAGCAGTTCTTC. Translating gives CASSETGSPYNEQFF.

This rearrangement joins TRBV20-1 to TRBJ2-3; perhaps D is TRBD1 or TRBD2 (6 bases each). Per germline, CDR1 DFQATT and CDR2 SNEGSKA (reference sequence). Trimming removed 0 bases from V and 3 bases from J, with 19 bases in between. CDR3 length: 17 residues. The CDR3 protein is CSARDGGRGGGTDTQYF. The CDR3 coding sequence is TGCAGTGCTAGAGATGGGGGGCGGGGCGGTGGAACAGATACGCAGTATTTT.

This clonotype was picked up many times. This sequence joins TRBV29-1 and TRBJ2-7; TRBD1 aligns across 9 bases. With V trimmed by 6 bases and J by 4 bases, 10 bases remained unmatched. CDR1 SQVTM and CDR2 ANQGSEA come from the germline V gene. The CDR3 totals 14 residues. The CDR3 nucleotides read TGCAGCGTGGTAGCTCGGGACAGGGATTACGAGCAGTACTTC. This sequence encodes CSVVARDRDYEQYF.

The chain's CDR3 is CSARDVRDLYGYTF. The CDR3, as DNA: TGCAGTGCTAGAGATGTGAGGGACCTTTATGGCTACACCTTC. The chain combines TRBV20-1 with TRBJ1-2; possibly TRBD1 for D (5 bases). CDR1 and CDR2 from the germline V gene are DFQATT and SNEGSKA (reference sequence). The CDR3 is 14 residues long. Deletions cut 0 bases from V and 5 bases from J, with 13 bases between.

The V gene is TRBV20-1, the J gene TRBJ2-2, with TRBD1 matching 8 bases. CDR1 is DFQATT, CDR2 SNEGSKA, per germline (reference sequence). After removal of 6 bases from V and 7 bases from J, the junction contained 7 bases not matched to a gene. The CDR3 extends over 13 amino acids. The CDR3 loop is CSAQTTGGGELFF. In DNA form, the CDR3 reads TGCAGTGCCCAGACTACAGGGGGCGGGGAGCTGTTTTTT.

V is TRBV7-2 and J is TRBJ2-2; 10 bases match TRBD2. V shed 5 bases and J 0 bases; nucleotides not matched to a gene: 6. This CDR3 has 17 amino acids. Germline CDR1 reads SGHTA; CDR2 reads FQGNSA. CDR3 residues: CASSRKGLAANTGELFF. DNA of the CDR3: TGTGCCAGCAGCCGTAAAGGACTAGCGGCGAACACCGGGGAGCTGTTTTTT. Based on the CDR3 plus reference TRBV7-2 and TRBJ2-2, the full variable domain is GAGVSQSPSNKVTEKGKDVELRCDPISGHTALYWYRQSLGQGLEFLIYFQGNSAPDKSGLPSDRFSAERTGGSVSTLTIQRTQQEDSAVYLCASSRKGLAANTGELFFGEGSRLTVL.

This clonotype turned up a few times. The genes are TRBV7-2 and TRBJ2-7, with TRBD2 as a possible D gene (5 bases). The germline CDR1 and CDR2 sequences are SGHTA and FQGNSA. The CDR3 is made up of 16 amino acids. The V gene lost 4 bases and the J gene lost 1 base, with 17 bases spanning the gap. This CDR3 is CASSSPAVAKSYEQYF. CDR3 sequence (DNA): TGTGCCAGCAGCTCCCCCGCGGTAGCGAAGTCCTACGAGCAGTACTTC.

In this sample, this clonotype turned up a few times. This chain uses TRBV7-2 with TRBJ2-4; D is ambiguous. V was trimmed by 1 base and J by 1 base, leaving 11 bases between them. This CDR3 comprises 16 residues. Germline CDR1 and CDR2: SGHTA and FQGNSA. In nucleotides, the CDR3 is TGTGCCAGCAGCTTAGTCACGCTGGGGGCCAAAAACATTCAGTACTTC. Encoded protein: CASSLVTLGAKNIQYF.

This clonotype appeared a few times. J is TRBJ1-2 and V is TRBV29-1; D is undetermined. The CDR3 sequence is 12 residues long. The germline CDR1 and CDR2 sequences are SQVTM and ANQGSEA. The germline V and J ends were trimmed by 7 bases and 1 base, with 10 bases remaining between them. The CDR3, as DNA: TGCAGCGGAAAGGCGGATAACTATGGCTACACCTTC. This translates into CSGKADNYGYTF.

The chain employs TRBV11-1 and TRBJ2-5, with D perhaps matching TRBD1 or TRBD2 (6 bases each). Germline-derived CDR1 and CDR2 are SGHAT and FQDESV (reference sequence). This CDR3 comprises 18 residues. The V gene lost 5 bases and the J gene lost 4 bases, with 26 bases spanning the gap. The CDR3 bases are TGTGCCAGCAGCCGGGGGTCGGCAGGGGTTGGAGGTAGAGAGACCCAGTACTTC. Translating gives CASSRGSAGVGGRETQYF.

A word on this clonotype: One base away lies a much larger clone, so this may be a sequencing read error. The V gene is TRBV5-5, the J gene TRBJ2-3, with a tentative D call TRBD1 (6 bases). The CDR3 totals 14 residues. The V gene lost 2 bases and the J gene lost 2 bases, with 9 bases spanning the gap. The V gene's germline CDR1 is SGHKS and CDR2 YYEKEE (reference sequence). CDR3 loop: CASSFGQFTDTQYF. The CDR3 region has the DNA TGTGCCAGCAGCTTTGGACAGTTCACAGATACGCAGTATTTT.

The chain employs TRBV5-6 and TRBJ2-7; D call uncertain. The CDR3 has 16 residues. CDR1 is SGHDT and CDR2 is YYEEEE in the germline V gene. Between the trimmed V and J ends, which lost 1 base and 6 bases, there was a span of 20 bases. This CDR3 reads CASSLPPGRGPIEQYF. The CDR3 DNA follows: TGTGCCAGCAGCTTGCCCCCGGGCCGCGGCCCTATCGAGCAGTACTTC.